This is a list of T cell receptor beta chains from one sample in a study of blood T cell repertoires in COVID-19. Measured with immunoSEQ multiplex PCR; TCRdb has only the in-frame clones, and not every one. The sample has approximately 400,000 clones, 89% seen once. Sequences were obtained from peripheral blood. The receptors come from a man aged 40-55 years with acute or convalescent COVID-19. Each CDR3 is given with its conserved first and last residue. A D gene is named only where the DNA matches it firmly. Clone size is not always given. Where it is, it says once, few, many or a class for expanded clones.

V	J	size	D	DNA	CDR3
TRBV5-1	TRBJ1-2	NA	NA	TGCGCCAGCAGCTTGGGTGGCAACAGCCTTAACTATGGCTACACCTTC	CASSLGGNSLNYGYTF
TRBV11-2	TRBJ1-3	NA	NA	TGTGCCAGCAGCTTAGAGGTACCGCGCTCTGGAAACACCATATATTTT	CASSLEVPRSGNTIYF
TRBV5-3	TRBJ1-2	NA	NA	TGTGCCAGAAGCTTGGGACGGAGATATGGCTACACCTTC	CARSLGRRYGYTF
TRBV7-2	TRBJ2-2	NA	NA	TGTGCCAGCAGCTTACTTTCCGATAGATCAACCGGGGAGCTGTTTTTT	CASSLLSDRSTGELFF
TRBV9	TRBJ2-5	NA	TRBD2	TGTGCCAGCAGCCCCCATGGGGCGGGAGGTGGTTTCGAGACCCAGTACTTC	CASSPHGAGGGFETQYF
TRBV28	TRBJ2-7	NA	TRBD1	TGTGCCAGCAGTCTGGACAGGGGCGACGAGCAGTACTTC	CASSLDRGDEQYF
TRBV29-1	TRBJ2-7	NA	TRBD1	TGCAGCGTTGACGGGACAGGGGTGCACGAGCAGTACTTC	CSVDGTGVHEQYF
TRBV7-9	TRBJ1-1	NA	NA	TGTGCCAGCAGTTTGGACAGCCCCGCGATTGAAGCTTTCTTT	CASSLDSPAIEAFF
TRBV7-9	TRBJ2-7	NA	NA	TGTGCCAGCAGCTTAGCGTTAGGAGTCACCGAGGAGCAGTACTTC	CASSLALGVTEEQYF
TRBV25-1	TRBJ1-2	NA	NA	TGTGCCAGCAGTGAATCGGTTGGAGATGGCTACACCTTC	CASSESVGDGYTF
TRBV2	TRBJ2-1	NA	NA	TGTGCCAGCAGTGGGAGGCTTATGAGCTCCTACAATGAGCAGTTCTTC	CASSGRLMSSYNEQFF
TRBV5-6	TRBJ2-5	NA	TRBD1	TGTGCCAGCAGCTTTGAGGCAGGGGGTGGAGAGACCCAGTACTTC	CASSFEAGGGETQYF
TRBV28	TRBJ2-3	NA	NA	TGTGCCAGCAGTTACGACAGTAGCACAGATACGCAGTATTTT	CASSYDSSTDTQYF
TRBV27	TRBJ2-3	NA	TRBD1	TGTGCCAGCAGATGGGACAGGGCGAGTACGCAGTATTTT	CASRWDRASTQYF
TRBV5-4	TRBJ2-5	NA	NA	TGTGCCAGCAGCTTGGCCGGTCCTAGCGTCCAGAGCAAACAAGAGACCCAGTACTTC	CASSLAGPSVQSKQETQYF
TRBV23-1	TRBJ2-1	NA	TRBD1	TGCGCCAGCAGTTCCAGATCTAAGACAGGGGCCTACAATGAGCAGTTCTTC	CASSSRSKTGAYNEQFF
TRBV10-3	TRBJ2-3	NA	NA	TGTGCCATCAGTGGACAAATCGAGGGCGGCACAGATACGCAGTATTTT	CAISGQIEGGTDTQYF
TRBV4-3	TRBJ1-2	NA	TRBD1	TGCGCCAGTAGCCAAAGGGGCCAGGGGGCCAACTATGGCTACACCTTC	CASSQRGQGANYGYTF
TRBV11-2	TRBJ1-1	NA	NA	TGTGCCAGCAGCTTATTAATGAACACTGAAGCTTTCTTT	CASSLLMNTEAFF
TRBV7-6	TRBJ1-1	NA	NA	TGTGCCGTAGGGCAAGGGCTCGGGGAAGAAGCTTTCTTT	CAVGQGLGEEAFF
TRBV5-4	TRBJ1-2	once	NA	TGTGCCAGCAGCTTGGCCAATAGAGGTCTGAGTGGCTACACCTTC	CASSLANRGLSGYTF
TRBV7-9	TRBJ2-7	NA	TRBD1	TGTGCCAGCAGCTCTGGACAGGGCGTTCCCGAGCAGTACTTC	CASSSGQGVPEQYF
TRBV19	TRBJ1-2	NA	NA	TGTGCCAGTAGTTTCGGACAGTCTAGCTATGGCTACACCTTC	CASSFGQSSYGYTF
TRBV18	TRBJ1-3	NA	TRBD1	TGTGCCAGCTCCCCGGACAGGGGCGGAAACACCATATATTTT	CASSPDRGGNTIYF
TRBV3-1/TRBV3-2	TRBJ2-7	NA	NA	TGTGCCAGCAGCCGACAGGCTAGCTCCTACGAGCAGTACTTC	CASSRQASSYEQYF
TRBV12-5	TRBJ1-2	NA	NA	TGTGCTAGTGGTTCCGGAGGGCCTGGGAATGGCTACACCTTC	CASGSGGPGNGYTF
TRBV7-8	TRBJ1-3	NA	TRBD1	TGTGCCAGCAGCCCCCAGGGGGCTGGTACTGGAAACACCATATATTTT	CASSPQGAGTGNTIYF
TRBV18	TRBJ1-5	NA	NA	TGTGCCAGCTCACCAGGCGGGGATCAGCCCCAGCATTTT	CASSPGGDQPQHF
TRBV6-5	TRBJ1-1	NA	NA	TGTGCCAGCAGCGCTACAGGGCCCACTGAAGCTTTCTTT	CASSATGPTEAFF
TRBV19	TRBJ2-1	few	TRBD1	TGTGCCAGTACCACCCAGGGGGTTCATGAGCAGTTCTTC	CASTTQGVHEQFF
TRBV7-6	TRBJ2-3	NA	NA	TGTGCCAGCAGCTTAGGACTATCGAGCACAGATACGCAGTATTTT	CASSLGLSSTDTQYF
TRBV6-1	TRBJ2-7	NA	NA	TGTGCCAGCAGTGACAGTAGGTGGGTACAGGGTCATGGAGAGCAGTACTTC	CASSDSRWVQGHGEQYF
TRBV19	TRBJ2-3	NA	NA	TGTGCCAGTAGTCAAAATACAGGGTACACAGATACGCAGTATTTT	CASSQNTGYTDTQYF
TRBV18	TRBJ2-1	NA	TRBD1	TGTGCCAGCTCACCAGGGGGGACAGGGGTAAATGAGCAGTTCTTC	CASSPGGTGVNEQFF
TRBV7-6	TRBJ2-2	NA	TRBD2	TGTGCCAGCAGCTTAGCGTGGCGGGAGATCGCCGGGGAGCTGTTTTTT	CASSLAWREIAGELFF
TRBV27	TRBJ2-1	NA	TRBD2	TGTGCCAGCAGAGTCCGTGGGACTAGCGGGGCCACTATCTACAATGAGCAGTTCTTC	CASRVRGTSGATIYNEQFF
TRBV28	TRBJ1-5	once	NA	TGTGCCAGCAGACCTACCAATCAGCCCCAGCATTTT	CASRPTNQPQHF
TRBV27	TRBJ2-7	NA	TRBD1	TGTGCCAGCAGTTTAAGACAGGGTAGCGACGAGCAGTACTTC	CASSLRQGSDEQYF
TRBV15	TRBJ1-1	NA	NA	TGTGCCACCAGCAGAGATCTCAGCGAGGCTGAAGCTTTCTTT	CATSRDLSEAEAFF
TRBV5-4	TRBJ1-2	NA	NA	TGTGCCAGCAGCTTCCCCCCGGGCAGGGCAGACTATGGCTACACCTTC	CASSFPPGRADYGYTF
TRBV10-3	TRBJ1-1	few	NA	TGTGCCATCAGTGGGGTAGGAGGGGCGACTGAAGCTTTCTTT	CAISGVGGATEAFF
TRBV30	TRBJ1-5	NA	TRBD1	TGTGCCTGGAAATCCCCGGACAGGGGTGTTCAGCCCCAGCATTTT	CAWKSPDRGVQPQHF
TRBV27	TRBJ1-2	NA	NA	TGTGCCAGCAGTTTATCTAGGCGGGCTAACTATGGCTACACCTTC	CASSLSRRANYGYTF
TRBV18	TRBJ1-6	NA	NA	TGTGCCAGCTCACCTGTAGGGGGAAATTCACCCCTCCACTTT	CASSPVGGNSPLHF
TRBV27	TRBJ1-5	NA	NA	TGTGCCAGCAGTTTCAGCAGGGGTGGCAATCAGCCCCAGCATTTT	CASSFSRGGNQPQHF
TRBV28	TRBJ2-7	once	TRBD2	TGTGCCAGCAGTCCTACCACATGGGCGGGAGGGCCTTTCGCCGAGCAGTACTTC	CASSPTTWAGGPFAEQYF
TRBV9	TRBJ1-1	NA	NA	TGTGCCAGCAGCGTTCAGGGTCCCCCCACTGAAGCTTTCTTT	CASSVQGPPTEAFF
TRBV6-4	TRBJ2-2	few	TRBD2	TGTGCCAGCAGTGACTCGGGGACTAGCGACACCGGGGAGCTGTTTTTT	CASSDSGTSDTGELFF
TRBV13	TRBJ2-2	NA	TRBD1	TGTGCCAGCAGCTTGGGACAGGACACCGGGGAGCTGTTTTTT	CASSLGQDTGELFF
TRBV2	TRBJ2-2	NA	NA	TGTGCCAGCAGCCCCGCGCGCGCGAACACCGGGGAGCTGTTTTTT	CASSPARANTGELFF
TRBV5-4	TRBJ1-4	NA	NA	TGTGCCAGCAGCTTAATATCCTCGAATGAAAAACTGTTTTTT	CASSLISSNEKLFF
TRBV4-2	TRBJ1-4	NA	TRBD1	TGTGCCAGCAGCCAAGATAGCCGCGGGGACAGGGGTAGGACTAATGAAAAACTGTTTTTT	CASSQDSRGDRGRTNEKLFF
TRBV15	TRBJ1-5	NA	NA	TGTGCCACCAGCAGAGTGGGCCGGGGGAGTAATCAGCCCCAGCATTTT	CATSRVGRGSNQPQHF
TRBV5-1	TRBJ1-1	few	NA	TGCGCCAGCAGCTCGCAGACAGGCCAGGCTGAAGCTTTCTTT	CASSSQTGQAEAFF
TRBV27	TRBJ1-4	NA	TRBD1	TGTGCCAGCAGTCCATGGACAGGCAAAAATGAAAAACTGTTTTTT	CASSPWTGKNEKLFF
TRBV2	TRBJ2-1	NA	TRBD2	TGTGCCAGCAGTAAGACTAGCGGGGGGGCTCATGAGCAGTTCTTC	CASSKTSGGAHEQFF
TRBV27	TRBJ1-6	few	NA	TGTGCCAGCAGTTCTCCCCAGGGCACAGTGAAGAATTCACCCCTCCACTTT	CASSSPQGTVKNSPLHF